This T cell receptor beta chain was profiled in a study of a mutant IDH1 vaccine in newly diagnosed glioma. The V end lost 3 bases, the J end lost 6 bases, and 19 bases lay between the germline ends. Germline V CDR1 and CDR2: SGDLS, YYNGEE. The CDR3 is 16 amino acids. Time point given: baseline, week 1 (first vaccination visit). The treatment is: pre-vaccination baseline after standard-of-care therapy. The data were produced by immunoSEQ multiplex PCR, yet TCRdb's version contains in-frame clones alone and is incomplete. The sample yields about 98,000 clones, around 90% seen once. The receptor was isolated from a woman in her forties or fifties with glioma. V is TRBV9 and J is TRBJ1-3, with D tentatively TRBD1 (5 bases). Specimen: PBMCs, collected from a glioma patient treated with radiotherapy, temozolomide or both. CDR3 loop: CASSATGNSLENTIYF. The CDR3 region has the DNA TGTGCCAGCAGCGCAACAGGAAACTCCTTGGAAAACACCATATATTTT.